This paragraph covers one TCR beta chain sequence. TCRdb re-analysed the 5' RACE reads in MiXCR, keeping a single row per CDR3 protein. The profile shows roughly 610,000 distinct CDR3 sequences, 17% of them singletons. The germline V gene encodes CDR1 SGDLS and CDR2 YYNGEE. Losses at the gene ends were 3 bases for V and 4 bases for J; bases not matched to a gene: 3. This CDR3 region has 14 residues. The record originates from a study of T-cell memory formation after mild COVID-19. The rearrangement joins TRBV9 to TRBJ2-3, with 9 bases aligning to TRBD2. Source material: PBMCs or a T cell subset sorted from them (not recorded which). This clonotype originated in an adult woman who had mild COVID-19 (a few samples of this study predate the infection). Cell type and time point are not known. This chain's CDR3 is CASSGSGSADTQYF. The CDR3 DNA follows: TGTGCCAGCAGCGGTAGCGGGAGCGCAGATACGCAGTATTTT. The full variable domain, in which reference TRBV9 and TRBJ2-3 provide the parts outside the CDR3, is DSGVTQTPKHLITATGQRVTLRCSPRSGDLSVYWYQQSLDQGLQFLIQYYNGEERAKGNILERFSAQQFPDLHSELNLSSLELGDSALYFCASSGSGSADTQYFGPGTRLTVL.